A selection of T cell receptor beta chains follows, all from one sample in a study of T-cell memory formation after mild COVID-19. TCRdb independently ran MiXCR on the 5' RACE reads; one entry per CDR3 protein. Of hundreds of thousands of distinct CDR3 sequences listed, roughly 23% were seen once; the top ten hold around 12%. The sample was PBMCs or a T cell subset sorted from them (not recorded which). These receptors were collected from an adult woman who had mild COVID-19 (a few samples of this study predate the infection). Cell type and time point are not known. Each CDR3 is given with its conserved first and last residue. D genes are given only for firm matches. Not all rows give a size; the values are once, few, many and, for expanded clones, a class.

V gene	clone size	D gene	J gene	CDR3 DNA	CDR3 protein
TRBV7-6	-	TRBD2	TRBJ2-3	TGTGCCAGCAGCTTAGCGCAGACTAGCCGACCCACAGATACGCAGTATTTT	CASSLAQTSRPTDTQYF
TRBV27	few	TRBD1	TRBJ2-7	TGTGCCAGCAGTTTCAGACAGGGAGTCATCTACGAGCAGTACTTC	CASSFRQGVIYEQYF
TRBV30	-	TRBD1	TRBJ1-1	TGTGCCTGGTCTCCGGGACAGGGGGCAAAGACTGAAGCTTTCTTT	CAWSPGQGAKTEAFF
TRBV20-1	few	-	TRBJ2-2	TGCAGTGCTAGAGATCCTAAGCACCCGAACACCGGGGAGCTGTTTTTT	CSARDPKHPNTGELFF
TRBV5-6	few	TRBD1	TRBJ2-7	TGTGCCAGCAGTAGAGGACAGGGGTACCACGAGCAGTACTTC	CASSRGQGYHEQYF
TRBV12-3/TRBV12-4	few	TRBD1	TRBJ2-6	TGTGCCAGCAGTTTGGGGGGACAGGGGGTTTTTGGGGCCAACGTCCTGACTTTC	CASSLGGQGVFGANVLTF
TRBV2	-	TRBD2	TRBJ2-7	TGTGCCAGCTCCGGGACTAGCGGGGGGGCGGACGAGCAGTACTTC	CASSGTSGGADEQYF
TRBV7-9	-	TRBD1	TRBJ2-7	TGTGCCAGCAGTAACCGGGACAGGGAGGGTTACGAGCAGTACTTC	CASSNRDREGYEQYF
TRBV10-3	-	-	TRBJ2-5	TGTGCCATCAGTAAGGACAGAGAGACCCAGTACTTC	CAISKDRETQYF
TRBV3-1	-	-	TRBJ2-1	TGTGCCAGCAGCCCATTTCCCGACAGAGGTTACAATGAGCAGTTCTTC	CASSPFPDRGYNEQFF
TRBV20-1	-	-	TRBJ2-7	TGCAGTGCTTTGGGGGGCTTAAGCTCCTACGAGCAGTACTTC	CSALGGLSSYEQYF
TRBV6-6	-	-	TRBJ1-5	TGTGCCAGCAGACCCTATAGCAATCAGCCCCAGCATTTT	CASRPYSNQPQHF
TRBV20-1	few	-	TRBJ2-2	TGCAGTGCTCCCGACTATAACACCGGGGAGCTGTTTTTT	CSAPDYNTGELFF
TRBV7-9	few	TRBD2	TRBJ2-1	TGTGCCAGCACCCCCTGGGGCGGGAGTTCTAATGAGCAGTTCTTC	CASTPWGGSSNEQFF
TRBV12-2	few	-	TRBJ2-7	TGTGCAAGTCGCTTCTTTTCCGGGACGAATGCCGAGCAGTACTTC	CASRFFSGTNAEQYF
TRBV7-9	few	-	TRBJ2-4	TGTGCCAGCAGCTTAGCAGGGGGGACCAAAAACATTCAGTACTTC	CASSLAGGTKNIQYF
TRBV20-1	-	-	TRBJ2-3	TGCAGTGCTAGAGTTATTAGCGGAGCCATACCTTTCACAGATACGCAGTATTTT	CSARVISGAIPFTDTQYF
TRBV7-8	few	-	TRBJ1-3	TGTGCCAGCAGCTTAGTAGTAGCTGGAAACACCATATATTTT	CASSLVVAGNTIYF
TRBV4-1	few	-	TRBJ2-7	TGCGCCAGCAGCCCTGAGTCAGGGCCCCCGTGGGACTACGAGCAGTACTTC	CASSPESGPPWDYEQYF
TRBV24-1	few	TRBD1	TRBJ2-2	TGTGCCACAGGCCCTGGACAGGGGATACTCGGGGAGCTGTTTTTT	CATGPGQGILGELFF
TRBV30	-	TRBD2	TRBJ2-3	TGTGCCTGGTCCCAGCGTGGACTAGCGGGTGCGGGATATAGCACAGATACGCAGTATTTT	CAWSQRGLAGAGYSTDTQYF
TRBV7-6	-	-	TRBJ2-7	TGTGCCAGCAGCTTAGAGTTTGGGGTCCCCTACGAGCAGTACTTC	CASSLEFGVPYEQYF
TRBV20-1	-	-	TRBJ2-1	TGCAGTGCCCACAGGGCGGGGACCTACAATGAGCAGTTCTTC	CSAHRAGTYNEQFF
TRBV5-6	-	-	TRBJ2-7	TGTGCCAGCAGCAGGGCCTTCGTACTTTACGGGACACGATACGAGCAGTACTTC	CASSRAFVLYGTRYEQYF
TRBV27	-	-	TRBJ2-5	TGTGCCAGCAGTTTGATGGGTCCGAAAGAGACCCAGTACTTC	CASSLMGPKETQYF
TRBV20-1	many	-	TRBJ2-4	TGCAGTGCTAAATCGGGCTCAAACATTCAGTACTTC	CSAKSGSNIQYF
TRBV20-1	many	TRBD2	TRBJ2-4	TGCAGTGCTAGAGATCCCATGACTAGCGCCGATCTAGCCAAAAACATTCAGTACTTC	CSARDPMTSADLAKNIQYF
TRBV18	-	-	TRBJ2-1	TGTGCCAGCTCACCATTTTTAAATGAGCAGTTCTTC	CASSPFLNEQFF
TRBV5-1	few	-	TRBJ2-1	TGCGCCAGCAGCTCGCTACCGAACTCCTACAATGAGCAGTTCTTC	CASSSLPNSYNEQFF
TRBV5-6	few	-	TRBJ2-1	TGTGCCAGCAGCTTCCCTGGACAGTACAATGAGCAGTTCTTC	CASSFPGQYNEQFF
TRBV21-1	few	-	TRBJ2-5	TGTGCCAGCAGCAAGTCGAGGGGGCAGGGGACCCAGTACTTC	CASSKSRGQGTQYF
TRBV20-1	few	-	TRBJ2-3	TGCAGTGCTAGAGATACAGGGAAAGTATCAGATACGCAGTATTTT	CSARDTGKVSDTQYF
TRBV3-1	-	-	TRBJ2-7	TGTGCCAGCAGCCAACGTTTGTCGCCCACTTACGAGCAGTACTTC	CASSQRLSPTYEQYF
TRBV12-3/TRBV12-4	-	-	TRBJ1-1	TGTGCCAGCAGTTTTGAAGGAGCTAGGACTGAAGCTTTCTTT	CASSFEGARTEAFF
TRBV9	-	TRBD2	TRBJ2-2	TGTGCCAGCAGCGTAGGACTAGCGCCGTCCGGGGAGCTGTTTTTT	CASSVGLAPSGELFF
TRBV12-3/TRBV12-4	-	TRBD2	TRBJ2-7	TGTGCCAGCAGTTTTCCTAGCGGGAGGGCCAGCTACGAGCAGTACTTC	CASSFPSGRASYEQYF
TRBV4-3	-	-	TRBJ2-3	TGCGCCAGCAGCCAGGAAAAAGGGACTGCAGATACGCAGTATTTT	CASSQEKGTADTQYF
TRBV7-8	few	TRBD2	TRBJ2-1	TGTGCCAGCAGCTTAGATCTCGGCGGGAGCTCCTACAATGAGCAGTTCTTC	CASSLDLGGSSYNEQFF
TRBV9	-	TRBD1	TRBJ1-1	TGTGCCAGCAGCGAGCCCCTCCCGGGACAGGCTGACACTGAAGCTTTCTTT	CASSEPLPGQADTEAFF